This TCR beta chain comes out of a study of T-cell reconstitution after alpha-beta-depleted transplantation in children. Study-wide findings and caveats: About two months after transplant, alpha-beta T cells reportedly came from several hundred expanded graft clones. Recipient T cells and thymic progenitors that survived were the source of the high TCRbeta diversity seen at day 60 in some patients. One year after transplant, T-cell counts and diversity came mostly from newly produced T cells.

Unique molecular identifiers were used to barcode this TCRbeta library. TCRdb ran MiXCR on the PCR reads and lists one entry per CDR3 protein. The repertoire holds about 200,000 distinct CDR3 sequences, with roughly 9.1% as singletons. The CDR3 covers 14 residues. Trimming cost V 5 bases and J 1 base, with 9 bases left between them. This clonotype came up a few times. Its target is unknown. V usage is TRBV12-3 or TRBV12-4 and J usage is TRBJ2-4; D tentatively reads TRBD1 or TRBD2 (5 bases each). This sequence originates from a male patient aged 2 to 9 who had a stem cell transplant for acute myeloid leukemia, so the T cells may come from the graft donor. The source material was PBMCs, mostly from graft donor cells, sampled 360 days after TCRalphabeta/CD19-depleted stem cell transplant. This chain's CDR3 is CASSIEGAKNIQYF. In nucleotides, the CDR3 is TGTGCCAGCAGTATAGAGGGGGCCAAAAACATTCAGTACTTC.